The entry below describes one TCR beta chain. Its antigen has not been determined. Base qualities are not at hand, and no much larger clone is one base apart. This specimen comes from a study of blood T cell repertoires in COVID-19 (dated by TCRdb to about 2020). Turning to the overall study: Samples covering the acute and convalescent phases of COVID-19 were provided by collaborators in the United States, Italy and Spain. The material from the prospective study consisted of cDNA or gDNA derived from T cells, B-cell-depleted T cells, or PBMCs. Deeply sampled blood TCRbeta repertoires from subjects exposed to, actively infected with, or recovered from COVID-19 were included in the dataset. The repertoires were made available in a free public database intended to serve as a resource for research on the immune response to SARS-CoV-2. Samples came from the ongoing ImmuneRACE study (first 160 participants) plus 1,254 subjects from 6 global collaborators. Sample metadata almost always included a de-identified subject ID, COVID-19 status, age in years and sex. HLA class I and class II types, where available, came from metadata supplied by the sample provider rather than from assay-based typing. What the research found in general, with its limitations: How much clinical and demographic metadata was included differed by source and by participant, and the metadata was provided uncurated.

The CDR3 has 14 amino acids, counting the end cysteine and phenylalanine. Of all the DNA, just the CDR3 is kept, 42 bases in frame from base 1. The V end loses 5 bases and the J end loses 4 bases, and a stretch of 11 bases separates them. CDR1 and CDR2, per the germline V gene, are MNHEY and SVGAGI. Whole blood was collected in K2EDTA tubes by collaborating institutions according to the institutions' own protocols. For TCRbeta analysis, collaborator samples were shipped as frozen whole blood, as isolated PBMCs, or as DNA extracted from either sample type. TCRbeta CDR3 regions were amplified from genomic DNA by means of the immunoSEQ Assay, a bias-controlled multiplex PCR. Per the authors' processing: Nucleated cell counts per sample were estimated from amplification of reference gene primers within the assay. To quantify the absolute abundance of each unique TCRbeta CDR3 rearrangement, sequence reads were collapsed and filtered. For each sample, productive Simpson clonality was calculated as the square root of Simpson's diversity index over productive rearrangements. TCRdb carries this immuneACCESS record with in-frame sequences only. Its versions omit some clonotypes, under half of them owing to an unresolved V gene in the studies checked, with the rest unexplained. Clone size and the V and J calls come from that table; the DNA yielded D and trimming. The sample includes about 84,000 clones, with 90% to 95% observed a single time. About 4.1% of the sample lies in the top ten.

The specimen was peripheral blood. The source is a human donor with active COVID-19. The donor label of this sample is uncertain. Recombination connected TRBV6-5 to TRBJ2-2; a tentative D call is TRBD1 (6 bases match). The CDR3 has the sequence CASSRSGVTGELFF. The DNA reads TGTGCCAGCAGTAGATCAGGGGTCACCGGGGAGCTGTTTTTT.